These T cell receptor beta chains were read from a single sample in a study of T cell responses to AZD1222 COVID-19 vaccine. Profiling relied on immunoSEQ multiplex PCR, and the TCRdb table lists in-frame clones only, not all of them. Of around 120,000 clones in the sample, 90% to 95% were seen once. This specimen consisted of peripheral blood, obtained on day 0 of AZD1222 vaccination. The receptors were sampled from an adult in good health. CDR3s include the opening cysteine and the closing phenylalanine or tryptophan. The D gene is left open where the match is weak. Clone size appears in some rows only: once, few, many, or a class for an expanded clone.

D gene: -
clone size: -
V gene: TRBV19
J gene: TRBJ1-1
CDR3 protein: CASSPNPRVYTEAFF
CDR3 DNA: TGTGCCAGTAGTCCAAACCCCAGGGTCTACACTGAAGCTTTCTTT

D gene: -
clone size: -
V gene: TRBV27
J gene: TRBJ2-7
CDR3 protein: CASSLSRGSYEQYF
CDR3 DNA: TGTGCCAGCAGTTTATCTAGGGGCTCCTACGAGCAGTACTTC

D gene: -
clone size: -
V gene: TRBV27
J gene: TRBJ1-4
CDR3 protein: CASRDVNEKLFF
CDR3 DNA: TGTGCCAGCAGGGACGTTAATGAAAAACTGTTTTTT

D gene: TRBD1
clone size: -
V gene: TRBV19
J gene: TRBJ1-2
CDR3 protein: CASGQGRDYGYTF
CDR3 DNA: TGTGCCAGTGGACAGGGGCGGGACTATGGCTACACCTTC

D gene: -
clone size: -
V gene: TRBV12-5
J gene: TRBJ2-4
CDR3 protein: CASGLVNLPPHF
CDR3 DNA: TGTGCTAGTGGTTTGGTAAACCTACCCCCCCACTTC

D gene: -
clone size: once
V gene: TRBV5-1
J gene: TRBJ1-6
CDR3 protein: CASSEGDTSSPLHF
CDR3 DNA: TGCGCCAGCAGCGAAGGGGACACCTCTTCACCCCTCCACTTT

D gene: TRBD2
clone size: -
V gene: TRBV6-6
J gene: TRBJ2-1
CDR3 protein: CASKDSGLAGNEQFF
CDR3 DNA: TGTGCCAGCAAAGACTCGGGACTAGCGGGGAATGAGCAGTTCTTC

D gene: TRBD1
clone size: -
V gene: TRBV5-6
J gene: TRBJ2-3
CDR3 protein: CASSLDRGRGDTQYF
CDR3 DNA: TGTGCCAGCAGCTTGGACAGGGGGCGCGGAGATACGCAGTATTTT

D gene: TRBD1
clone size: -
V gene: TRBV6-2/TRBV6-3
J gene: TRBJ2-7
CDR3 protein: CASSAYRGNDEQYF
CDR3 DNA: TGTGCCAGCAGTGCGTACAGGGGGAATGACGAGCAGTACTTC

D gene: TRBD2
clone size: -
V gene: TRBV27
J gene: TRBJ2-5
CDR3 protein: CASSLSRTSGQETQYF
CDR3 DNA: TGTGCCAGCAGTTTATCCCGAACTAGCGGCCAAGAGACCCAGTACTTC

D gene: -
clone size: -
V gene: TRBV6-6
J gene: TRBJ2-6
CDR3 protein: CASSLILQGSGANVLTF
CDR3 DNA: TGTGCCAGCAGTCTTATCCTACAGGGCTCTGGGGCCAACGTCCTGACTTTC

D gene: TRBD1
clone size: -
V gene: TRBV19
J gene: TRBJ1-1
CDR3 protein: CASSIDPGQGNTEAFF
CDR3 DNA: TGTGCCAGTAGTATAGACCCGGGACAGGGGAACACTGAAGCTTTCTTT

D gene: TRBD1
clone size: -
V gene: TRBV2
J gene: TRBJ1-1
CDR3 protein: CASSRDRGYTEAFF
CDR3 DNA: TGTGCCAGCAGCCGGGACAGGGGTTACACTGAAGCTTTCTTT

D gene: -
clone size: -
V gene: TRBV28
J gene: TRBJ1-2
CDR3 protein: CASRKEGRLSNPYGYTF
CDR3 DNA: TGTGCCAGCAGAAAGGAGGGCAGGCTGAGCAACCCTTATGGCTACACCTTC

D gene: -
clone size: -
V gene: TRBV12-3/TRBV12-4
J gene: TRBJ1-2
CDR3 protein: CASSRPTYGYTF
CDR3 DNA: TGTGCCAGCAGTCGACCTACTTATGGCTACACCTTC

D gene: -
clone size: medium-sized
V gene: TRBV6-5
J gene: TRBJ2-1
CDR3 protein: CASSSLAEVTNEQFF
CDR3 DNA: TGTGCCAGCAGTAGCCTAGCCGAAGTTACTAATGAGCAGTTCTTC

D gene: TRBD2
clone size: -
V gene: TRBV7-3
J gene: TRBJ2-1
CDR3 protein: CASSLGRALRNEQFF
CDR3 DNA: TGTGCCAGCAGTTTAGGGAGGGCCCTTCGTAATGAGCAGTTCTTC

D gene: -
clone size: once
V gene: TRBV11-2
J gene: TRBJ1-1
CDR3 protein: CATTRGAQSFRNTEAFF
CDR3 DNA: TGTGCCACCACTCGGGGGGCCCAATCCTTTAGGAACACTGAAGCTTTCTTT

D gene: TRBD1
clone size: -
V gene: TRBV12-5
J gene: TRBJ1-3
CDR3 protein: CASGLGTGASGNTIYF
CDR3 DNA: TGTGCTAGTGGTTTAGGGACAGGGGCCTCTGGAAACACCATATATTTT

D gene: -
clone size: -
V gene: TRBV9
J gene: TRBJ1-1
CDR3 protein: CASSESGAWGTEAFF
CDR3 DNA: TGTGCCAGCAGCGAATCCGGGGCGTGGGGCACTGAAGCTTTCTTT

D gene: -
clone size: once
V gene: TRBV19
J gene: TRBJ1-6
CDR3 protein: CASSIGVATANSPLHF
CDR3 DNA: TGTGCCAGTAGTATTGGGGTCGCGACAGCTAATTCACCCCTCCACTTT

D gene: -
clone size: once
V gene: TRBV5-6
J gene: TRBJ1-1
CDR3 protein: CASSLEGNTEAFF
CDR3 DNA: TGTGCCAGCAGCTTGGAGGGGAACACTGAAGCTTTCTTT

D gene: -
clone size: -
V gene: TRBV14
J gene: TRBJ1-1
CDR3 protein: CASSQEGALNTEAFF
CDR3 DNA: TGTGCCAGCAGCCAAGAAGGGGCACTGAACACTGAAGCTTTCTTT

D gene: -
clone size: -
V gene: TRBV6-5
J gene: TRBJ2-1
CDR3 protein: CASSYQGEQFF
CDR3 DNA: TGTGCCAGCAGTTACCAGGGAGAGCAGTTCTTC

D gene: -
clone size: -
V gene: TRBV13
J gene: TRBJ1-3
CDR3 protein: CASSSTGSGNTIYF
CDR3 DNA: TGTGCCAGCAGCTCGACAGGATCTGGAAACACCATATATTTT

D gene: TRBD2
clone size: -
V gene: TRBV2
J gene: TRBJ2-2
CDR3 protein: CASSARGALMNTGELFF
CDR3 DNA: TGTGCCAGCAGTGCGCGGGGGGCGTTGATGAACACCGGGGAGCTGTTTTTT

D gene: -
clone size: -
V gene: TRBV2
J gene: TRBJ1-1
CDR3 protein: CASSESEVLRGAFF
CDR3 DNA: TGTGCCAGCAGTGAATCTGAAGTTCTAAGAGGGGCTTTCTTT

D gene: -
clone size: -
V gene: TRBV10-3
J gene: TRBJ1-2
CDR3 protein: CAISVRDNYGYTF
CDR3 DNA: TGTGCCATCAGTGTGAGGGATAACTATGGCTACACCTTC

D gene: -
clone size: -
V gene: TRBV5-4
J gene: TRBJ1-1
CDR3 protein: CASSFGGQVSTEAFF
CDR3 DNA: TGTGCCAGCAGCTTTGGCGGCCAGGTTAGCACTGAAGCTTTCTTT

D gene: -
clone size: once
V gene: TRBV19
J gene: TRBJ2-3
CDR3 protein: CASSITPLGLEMADTQYF
CDR3 DNA: TGTGCCAGTAGTATAACCCCATTGGGGCTAGAAATGGCAGATACGCAGTATTTT

D gene: TRBD1
clone size: -
V gene: TRBV5-1
J gene: TRBJ1-5
CDR3 protein: CASSLEAGTGVQPQHF
CDR3 DNA: TGCGCCAGCAGCTTGGAGGCCGGGACAGGGGTTCAGCCCCAGCATTTT

D gene: -
clone size: -
V gene: TRBV4-3
J gene: TRBJ1-5
CDR3 protein: CASSQDRLSNQPQHF
CDR3 DNA: TGCGCCAGCAGCCAAGATCGGCTTAGCAATCAGCCCCAGCATTTT

D gene: TRBD1
clone size: -
V gene: TRBV19
J gene: TRBJ1-5
CDR3 protein: CASSRQGSSNQPQHF
CDR3 DNA: TGTGCCAGTAGTCGACAGGGTTCTAGCAATCAGCCCCAGCATTTT

D gene: TRBD1
clone size: -
V gene: TRBV28
J gene: TRBJ1-5
CDR3 protein: CASSLKFQRTGYPNQPQHF
CDR3 DNA: TGTGCCAGCAGTTTAAAATTTCAACGGACAGGCTACCCGAATCAGCCCCAGCATTTT

D gene: TRBD2
clone size: -
V gene: TRBV29-1
J gene: TRBJ2-5
CDR3 protein: CSVEGLAGYQETQYF
CDR3 DNA: TGCAGCGTTGAGGGACTAGCGGGGTACCAAGAGACCCAGTACTTC

D gene: -
clone size: -
V gene: TRBV12-3/TRBV12-4
J gene: TRBJ1-2
CDR3 protein: CASSVSNYGYTF
CDR3 DNA: TGTGCCAGCTCGGTTTCTAACTATGGCTACACCTTC

D gene: -
clone size: once
V gene: TRBV7-9
J gene: TRBJ2-4
CDR3 protein: CASSFSDKNIQYF
CDR3 DNA: TGTGCCAGCAGCTTTTCGGACAAGAACATTCAGTACTTC